This TCR beta chain comes out of a study of follicular helper T cells after annual influenza vaccination listed by TCRdb under 2017. Study-level background: Blood was drawn on days 0, 7 and 28 after each seasonal influenza vaccination. To look at recall of cTfh clones, some subjects were tracked through successive annual vaccinations covering the 2013-2014, 2014-2015 and 2015-2016 seasons. One week after vaccination, a second recruited cohort of 11 to 12 subjects (Table S1) displayed a similar ICOS+CD38+ cTfh response. Multi-year samples were available for six subjects, with four spanning two vaccination seasons and two spanning three seasons. Samples from 2013-2014 were cryopreserved, whereas samples from about 2015 were processed immediately after collection. Study-wide conclusions, independent of this receptor: Successive annual vaccinations recalled a recurring oligoclonal ICOS+CD38+ cTfh response that included tetramer and AIM influenza-specific clonotypes. ICOS+CD38+ cTfh clonality correlated with the frequency of that population, and its change correlated with the change in circulating plasmablast frequency. Day 7 ICOS+CD38+ clones were most often found later in ICOS-CD38- cTfh, suggesting that subset may serve as a memory reservoir. Rare clonotypes could not be sampled because productive TCRB sequences were recovered from only roughly 9.5-22% of the analyzed cells. In the assessment of influenza clone enrichment, the possibility that the much larger non-cTfh compartments were undersampled could not be ruled out.

Libraries were made using the immunoSEQ multiplex PCR assay. Adaptive Biotechnologies handled the TCRB amplification, library preparation, sequencing and preliminary bioinformatics at Survey level resolution. In the authors' own workflow: Clonality was computed in R as 1 minus normalized Shannon entropy; the Gini index was calculated with the R package ineq. To get the overlap score, the summed counts of shared sequences were divided by the total counts of all sequences in both of the compared samples. The significance of shared clonotypes was tested with Fisher's exact test, assuming a theoretical repertoire of 10^7 TCRB sequences. In its TCRdb copy, this immuneACCESS table keeps in-frame sequences only and misses some clones. Where compared with another copy, unresolved V genes explain less than half of these, and the others have no known cause. From that table come the V and J calls and clone size; the DNA was used to work out D and trimming. The sample table shows fewer than 7,500 clones, and 75% to 90% are seen once. The ten largest clonotypes hold around 0.55% of the sample.

V lost 3 bases and J lost 4 bases, and the count of bases not matched to a germline gene is 8. From cysteine to phenylalanine, the CDR3 is 15 amino acids long. The kept DNA is CDR3 alone, 45 bases in frame from the first base. CDR1 and CDR2 (ENHRY, SYGVKD) derive from the germline V gene. About this clone itself: Its antigen is unknown. No base qualities exist here, and no much larger clone lies one base off it.

According to the study, the label for this sample's time point signals: 2015-2016 season, 7 days after influenza vaccination. Adults received seasonal inactivated influenza vaccine (Fluvarix), and TCRB sequencing tracked sorted blood CD4 subsets before and after vaccination. To be eligible, subjects had to live in the community and must not have received influenza vaccine in the previous 6 months. Reasons for exclusion included contraindications to influenza vaccine, substance abuse, HIV/AIDS, active malignancy, immunomodulatory medication, and active illness such as respiratory infection. Between roughly 35 and 100 mL of blood was sampled per time point. PBMC were isolated using Ficoll-Paque PLUS or SepMate separation. As a non-Tfh comparison subset, CXCR5- memory CD4 T cells were sorted. Before DNA was extracted, the cell subsets were sorted from PBMC using a BD FACS Aria.

The material was CXCR5- memory CD4+ T cells sorted from blood, obtained 7 days after influenza vaccination. The cell subset or site label, read with the paper, signifies: CXCR5- memory CD4 T cells. The source of this sequence is an adult who received the influenza vaccine. The rearrangement joined TRBV10-3 to TRBJ2-7; TRBD1 lines up with 8 middle nucleotides. The CDR3 sequence is CAISDSDRVLYEQYF. The nucleotides are TGTGCCATCAGTGACTCGGACAGGGTCCTTTACGAGCAGTACTTC.